Presented here are 15 T cell receptor beta chains from one specimen sequenced in a study of blood T cell repertoires in COVID-19 (dated by TCRdb to 2020 to 2022). Libraries were constructed by the immunoSEQ multiplex PCR assay. TCRdb obtained this table from immuneACCESS and retained in-frame rearrangements with V and J assigned. These tables miss some clones; where compared with another copy, unresolved V genes account for less than half of the shortfall, and the remainder is unexplained. In this sample the table shows 150,000 to 200,000 clones, 90% of which occur a single time. Clones ranked in the top ten supply 15% to 20% of the sample. What was sequenced was peripheral blood. These receptors all stem from a man aged 55 to 70 with active or convalescent COVID-19.

This clone was recorded only once. The rearrangement links TRBV12-5 to TRBJ1-6; D ambiguous. CDR3 length: 14 amino acids. Trimming took off 7 bases at V and 6 bases at J, with 13 bases between the two ends. Germline V gene sequence: CDR1 LGHNT, CDR2 FRNRAP. The DNA of the CDR3 is TGTGCTAGTGCCCCCGAGGCGTTTAATTCACCCCTCCACTTT. Translation gives CASAPEAFNSPLHF.

The count of this clone is one. The gene calls are TRBV7-6 and TRBJ2-1; 9 bases line up with TRBD2. The J segment lost 0 bases and the V segment lost 5 bases, leaving 11 bases of the junction unmatched. Looked up from germline, CDR1 is SGHVS and CDR2 is FNYEAQ. The CDR3 runs to 18 residues. The CDR3 bases are TGTGCCAGCAGCCCCCTAGATAGCGGGGGCCCCTCCTACAATGAGCAGTTCTTC. It codes for CASSPLDSGGPSYNEQFF.

This clone was counted once. The rearrangement joins TRBV29-1 to TRBJ2-7; 8 bases fit TRBD2. V trimming: 6 bases; J trimming: 8 bases; junction bases outside the gene matches: 9. Germline V lookup: CDR1 SQVTM, CDR2 ANQGSEA. This CDR3 has 12 amino acids. The DNA of the CDR3 is TGCAGCGTAGCCCTTAGCGGGGCGCAGCAGTACTTC. Its protein product is CSVALSGAQQYF.

The chain uses TRBV19 and TRBJ1-2; tentative D call: TRBD1 (6 bases). The CDR3 extends over 14 amino acids. The V and J ends lost 7 bases and 0 bases respectively, with 12 bases between them. From germline, CDR1 is LNHDA and CDR2 SQIVND (reference sequence). CDR3 residues: CASTPGDTNYGYTF. The CDR3 nucleotides read TGTGCCAGTACCCCAGGGGACACTAACTATGGCTACACCTTC.

The CDR3 loop is CASSTGTGIGQPQHF. For the CDR3, the DNA is TGCGCCAGCAGCACCGGGACAGGGATTGGGCAGCCCCAGCATTTT. This chain joins TRBV5-1 and TRBJ1-5, with 9 bases identical to TRBD1. V trimming: 4 bases; J trimming: 7 bases; junction bases outside the gene matches: 9. The CDR3 runs to 15 residues. Germline values: CDR1 SGHRS, CDR2 YFSETQ.

The rearrangement joins TRBV10-3 to TRBJ1-5; D is possibly TRBD1 (5 bases). In germline, CDR1 is ENHRY, CDR2 SYGVKD. V dropped 3 bases and J dropped 0 bases, with 12 bases sitting between them. The CDR3 extends over 16 amino acids. The CDR3 is CAISESVRDSNQPQHF. DNA of the CDR3: TGTGCCATCAGTGAAAGTGTCAGGGATAGCAATCAGCCCCAGCATTTT.

The chain employs TRBV2 and TRBJ2-5, with D possibly TRBD1 on 6 matching bases. Deletions cut 7 bases from V and 5 bases from J, with 14 bases between. Germline V gene data show CDR1 as SNHLY and CDR2 as FYNNEI. The CDR3 has 13 residues. The CDR3 DNA sequence: TGTGCCAGCACTTACAGGGAAAGGGAGACCCAGTACTTC. Its translation: CASTYRERETQYF.

The chain links TRBV18 to TRBJ1-4, with unresolved D. CDR1 and CDR2 (germline): KGHSH, LQKENI. V dropped 3 bases and J dropped 8 bases, with 19 bases sitting between them. This CDR3 contains 16 residues. As DNA, the CDR3 is TGTGCCAGCTCACCCCAACCCGGGAGGGAAGGGGAAAAACTGTTTTTT. Translation gives CASSPQPGREGEKLFF.

The chain uses TRBV2 and TRBJ2-2, with a weak D call TRBD1 (5 bases). Trimming pared 6 bases from V and 0 bases from J, leaving 17 bases between. CDR3 length: 17 amino acids. Germline CDR1 SNHLY, CDR2 FYNNEI. CDR3 loop: CASRGYGQLANTGELFF. Here the CDR3 DNA reads TGTGCCAGCAGGGGCTATGGACAACTCGCGAACACCGGGGAGCTGTTTTTT.

A remark on this clone: Additional DNA sequences in this sample encode the identical CDR3. J is TRBJ1-2 and V is TRBV28; D remains unclear. The CDR3 totals 11 residues. The V gene's germline CDR1 is MDHEN and CDR2 SYDVKM. V lost 4 bases to trimming and J lost 8 bases, with 8 bases between them. The CDR3 here is CASSSVRGYTF. CDR3 coding DNA: TGTGCCAGCAGTTCGGTCCGGGGCTACACCTTC.

In this sample, this clone turned up once. The chain uses TRBV3-1 (or the pseudogene TRBV3-2) and TRBJ2-7, with 7 bases identical to TRBD1. The CDR3 totals 14 residues. V shed 2 bases, J shed 0 bases, and the junction held 1 base outside the gene matches. The germline V gene has CDR1 LGHDT and CDR2 YNNKEL (reference sequence). The CDR3 DNA sequence: TGTGCCAGCAGCCAACAGGGGGACTCCTACGAGCAGTACTTC. It codes for CASSQQGDSYEQYF.

The rearrangement links TRBV20-1 to TRBJ1-5; D remains ambiguous. V lost 3 bases and J lost 7, with 16 bases in between. Germline values: CDR1 DFQATT, CDR2 SNEGSKA (reference sequence). The CDR3 has 14 amino acids. The CDR3 coding sequence is TGCAGTGCTAGTGCTGACTCTGCGAGCCAGCCCCAGCATTTT. Translated, it gives CSASADSASQPQHF.

In DNA form, the CDR3 reads TGTGCCAGCAGCGTAGGCAGTACTAGCGGGAGGCTGGATACGCAGTATTTT. Translated: CASSVGSTSGRLDTQYF. This sequence joins TRBV9 and TRBJ2-3; 12 nucleotides match TRBD2. Germline V lookup: CDR1 SGDLS, CDR2 YYNGEE. Trimming at V came to 0 bases and at J to 6 bases, leaving 8 bases not matched to a gene. CDR3 size: 17 residues.

The chain employs TRBV21-1 and TRBJ1-5; the table's D call TRBD1 went unverified against the DNA. TRBV21-1 is a recognized pseudogene. The CDR3 length is 19 residues. The CDR3 sequence: CASSKVARGQGSSNQPQHF. In DNA, the CDR3 is TGTGCCAGCAGCAAAGTAGCAAGGGGACAGGGTTCTAGCAATCAGCCCCAGCATTTT.

The CDR3 sequence is CASSPTLAGATDTQYF. In DNA form, the CDR3 reads TGTGCCAGCTCACCAACCTTAGCGGGGGCAACAGATACGCAGTATTTT. V is TRBV18 and J is TRBJ2-3; 9 positions agree with TRBD2. CDR3 length: 16 amino acids. With V trimmed by 2 bases and J by 3 bases, 6 bases remained unmatched. The germline V gene encodes CDR1 KGHSH and CDR2 LQKENI.